The entry that follows covers one T cell receptor beta chain sequence. Germline assignment: CDR1 LNHNV and CDR2 YYDKDF (reference sequence). The CDR3 runs to 16 residues. The trim removed 2 bases at V and 9 bases at J, leaving 10 bases unmatched. This specimen comes from a study of blood T cell repertoires in COVID-19. Profiled with immunoSEQ multiplex PCR; TCRdb holds only in-frame clones, not every one. The sample contains about 180,000 clones, 86% of which appear only once. The chain couples TRBV15 to TRBJ1-6; 7 bases agree with TRBD1. The sequenced sample was peripheral blood. This TCR derives from a man aged 50-59 years with active or convalescent COVID-19. In DNA form, the CDR3 reads TGTGCCACCAGCAGATCCCCGACAGGGAGTAGTTCACCCCTCCACTTT. Protein sequence: CATSRSPTGSSSPLHF.